Presented here are 19 T cell receptor beta chains from one specimen sequenced in a study of blood T cell repertoires in COVID-19. Sequencing was performed with immunoSEQ multiplex PCR; in TCRdb, only in-frame clones are kept and a portion is missing. The top ten clones hold 5.5% to 8% of a sample with about 70,000 clones, about 80% of them seen once. The source material was peripheral blood. The receptors derive from a man aged 25-45 years with COVID-19, enrolled during active disease.

This chain joins TRBV20-1 and TRBJ2-4; D remains unclear. CDR1 is DFQATT, CDR2 SNEGSKA, per germline (reference sequence). V gave up 0 bases and J gave up 14 bases, with 11 bases separating them. The CDR3 is 11 amino acids. The CDR3: CSARDPPHKYF. The CDR3 nucleotides read TGCAGTGCTAGAGATCCCCCCCACAAGTACTTC.

V is TRBV4-1 and J is TRBJ2-7; D gene ambiguous. Germline V gene sequence: CDR1 MGHRA, CDR2 YSYEKL. This CDR3 comprises 16 residues. V was pared by 1 base and J by 4 bases, with 17 bases between. The CDR3 nucleotides read TGCGCCAGCAGCCAAGGCTTCGTGACTGGCCGATACGAGCAGTACTTC. It yields the protein CASSQGFVTGRYEQYF.

This chain connects TRBV5-8 to TRBJ1-5; tentatively, D is TRBD1 (6 bases). Per germline, CDR1 SGHTS and CDR2 YDEGEE. This CDR3 is 16 amino acids long. V dropped 2 bases and J dropped 3 bases, with 15 bases sitting between them. This CDR3 reads CASSLGTAGDNQPQHF. In DNA, the CDR3 is TGTGCCAGCAGCTTAGGCACGGCAGGGGACAATCAGCCCCAGCATTTT.

The table lists this clone with a few counts. The rearrangement uses TRBV5-1 and TRBJ2-5, with 9 positions matching TRBD2. CDR1 is SGHRS, CDR2 YFSETQ, per germline. Trimming cost V 7 bases and J 4 bases; bases outside gene matches: 11. The CDR3 runs to 15 residues. For the CDR3, the DNA is TGCGCCAGCGGACTTAGCGGGAGTTGGCTAGAGACCCAGTACTTC. Protein sequence: CASGLSGSWLETQYF.

Only a few counts were recorded for this clone. The V gene is TRBV4-2, the J gene TRBJ1-1; D possibly corresponds to TRBD1 (5 bases). The CDR3 has 17 amino acids. From germline, CDR1 is LGHNA and CDR2 YNFKEQ. V was shortened by 0 bases and J by 0 bases, with 14 bases between the two germline ends. CDR3 bases: TGTGCCAGCAGCCAAGACCCCCAGGGTGCCATGAACACTGAAGCTTTCTTT. Translating gives CASSQDPQGAMNTEAFF.

This chain joins TRBV5-4 and TRBJ2-1; D perhaps matches TRBD2 (6 bases). The V and J ends lost 1 base and 5 bases respectively, with 13 bases between them. The CDR3 runs 15 residues. Germline V gene sequence: CDR1 SGHNT, CDR2 YYREEE (reference sequence). CDR3: CASSLKTGVNNEQFF. DNA for the CDR3: TGTGCCAGCAGCTTGAAGACGGGAGTGAACAATGAGCAGTTCTTC. The whole variable domain, filled in from reference TRBV5-4 and TRBJ2-1, reads ETGVTQSPTHLIKTRGQQVTLRCSSQSGHNTVSWYQQALGQGPQFIFQYYREEENGRGNFPPRFSGLQFPNYSSELNVNALELDDSALYLCASSLKTGVNNEQFFGPGTRLTVL.

This chain joins TRBV15 and TRBJ1-6; possible D gene TRBD1, 5 bases. V lost 0 bases and J lost 8, with 11 bases in between. Germline values: CDR1 LNHNV, CDR2 YYDKDF (reference sequence). The CDR3 consists of 15 residues. CDR3 DNA sequence: TGTGCCACCAGCAGAGATTGGGGCGGGGATTCACCCCTCCACTTT. Protein: CATSRDWGGDSPLHF.

The CDR3 region is CASSFIPGGLETQYF. As DNA, the CDR3 is TGTGCCAGCAGTTTTATCCCAGGGGGCTTGGAGACCCAGTACTTC. V gene TRBV28 combines with J gene TRBJ2-5; 8 nucleotides align to TRBD1. Germline CDR1 and CDR2: MDHEN and SYDVKM. The CDR3 consists of 15 residues. V shed 3 bases, J shed 5 bases, and the junction held 8 bases outside the gene matches.

This sequence joins TRBV10-2 and TRBJ1-4; 10 bases are a match to TRBD1. This CDR3 comprises 14 residues. Germline V CDR1 and CDR2: WSHSY, SAAADI. V gave up 6 bases and J gave up 8 bases; unmatched junction bases: 6. The CDR3 sequence: CASSGDRGREKLFF. CDR3 DNA: TGCGCCAGCAGCGGGGACAGGGGTCGGGAAAAACTGTTTTTT.

The chain joins TRBV4-1 to TRBJ1-4; 9 nucleotides align to TRBD1. After removal of 1 base from V and 10 bases from J, the junction contained 4 bases not matched to a gene. This CDR3 comprises 14 residues. CDR1 is MGHRA and CDR2 is YSYEKL in the germline V gene. The CDR3 region has the DNA TGCGCCAGCAGCCAAGCACAGGGGGCTGGAAAACTGTTTTTT. This gives the protein CASSQAQGAGKLFF.

The chain combines TRBV28 with TRBJ1-1, with D unclear. CDR1 and CDR2 from the germline V gene are MDHEN and SYDVKM. V lost 1 base and J lost 1, with 7 bases in between. This CDR3 is 14 amino acids long. The CDR3 DNA reads TGTGCCAGCAGTTTATTTAACAAGAACACTGAAGCTTTCTTT. Its translation is CASSLFNKNTEAFF.

This clone appeared a single time. The rearrangement joins TRBV5-6 to TRBJ2-3, with 10 bases that match TRBD1. Unmatched junction bases numbered 6, after V lost 4 bases and J lost 4 bases. Germline loops: CDR1 SGHDT, CDR2 YYEEEE. The CDR3 is 15 amino acids. The CDR3 is CASSLWDRGSDTQYF. CDR3 nucleotides: TGTGCCAGCAGCCTATGGGACAGGGGATCAGATACGCAGTATTTT.

V is TRBV15 and J is TRBJ2-7, with D possibly matching TRBD2 (5 bases). V was cut by 1 base and J by 3 bases, with 19 bases left in between. The germline V gene has CDR1 LNHNV and CDR2 YYDKDF (reference sequence). CDR3 length: 17 amino acids. The CDR3 is CATSRGADPRVNYEQYF. For the CDR3, the DNA is TGTGCCACCAGCAGAGGAGCGGACCCTCGGGTCAACTACGAGCAGTACTTC. The whole variable domain, remainder taken from reference TRBV15 and TRBJ2-7, is DAMVIQNPRYQVTQFGKPVTLSCSQTLNHNVMYWYQQKSSQAPKLLFHYYDKDFNNEADTPDNFQSRRPNTSFCFLDIRSPGLGDTAMYLCATSRGADPRVNYEQYFGPGTRLTVT.

CDR3 region: CASSKGSPTSRETQYF. CDR3 in DNA: TGTGCCAGCAGCAAAGGGAGCCCGACGTCCCGAGAGACCCAGTACTTC. The chain employs TRBV3-1 (or the pseudogene TRBV3-2) and TRBJ2-5; TRBD2 is a possible D gene (5 bases). This CDR3 has 16 residues. The V end was cut by 5 bases, the J end by 4 bases, with 20 bases between. Per the germline V gene, CDR1 is LGHDT and CDR2 is YNNKEL (reference sequence).

Relative to its sample, this clone is medium-sized. V gene TRBV5-6 combines with J gene TRBJ1-2; 7 bases match TRBD1. The CDR3 sequence is 16 residues long. Germline CDR1 reads SGHDT; CDR2 reads YYEEEE. With 0 bases clipped from V and 3 bases from J, the junction kept 8 bases outside the gene matches. The CDR3: CASSLEGTDFYYGYTF. The CDR3 coding sequence is TGTGCCAGCAGCTTGGAAGGGACAGACTTTTACTATGGCTACACCTTC.

This rearrangement joins TRBV10-3 to TRBJ1-1, with D possibly matching TRBD1 (6 bases). This CDR3 is 13 amino acids long. CDR1 and CDR2 from the germline V gene are ENHRY and SYGVKD. The germline V and J ends were trimmed by 5 bases and 1 base, with 8 bases remaining between them. The chain's CDR3 is CAISSDRNTEAFF. The CDR3 nucleotides read TGTGCCATCAGTTCGGACAGGAACACTGAAGCTTTCTTT.

The rearrangement uses TRBV5-1 and TRBJ2-1, with 11 bases that match TRBD2. There are 16 residues in the CDR3. Per the germline V gene, CDR1 is SGHRS and CDR2 is YFSETQ. J lost 4 bases, V lost 0 bases, and 3 bases had no gene match. The CDR3 nucleotides are TGCGCCAGCAGCTTGGGGACTAGCGGGTCTTACAATGAGCAGTTCTTC. Its translation is CASSLGTSGSYNEQFF.

This sequence joins TRBV19 and TRBJ2-1; the D is unclear. Looked up from germline, CDR1 is LNHDA and CDR2 is SQIVND (reference sequence). Trimming removed 3 bases at V and 9 bases at J, with 12 bases between. This CDR3 has 13 residues. The CDR3 DNA is TGTGCCAGTAGTATCCTGCTAGGCAGTGAGCAGTTCTTC. Protein: CASSILLGSEQFF.

The chain combines TRBV6-6 with TRBJ1-2, with TRBD1 as a possible D gene (5 bases). This CDR3 comprises 15 residues. The germline V gene has CDR1 MNHNY and CDR2 SVGAGI (reference sequence). V was clipped by 4 bases and J by 0 bases, with 12 bases between them. DNA for the CDR3: TGTGCCAGCAGTTCCCCGGACAAGACTAACTATGGCTACACCTTC. It codes for CASSSPDKTNYGYTF.